This TCR beta chain comes out of a study of cytomegalovirus exposure and HLA in healthy donors. The V end was cut by 11 bases, the J end by 5 bases, with 12 bases between. The CDR3 runs to 11 residues. Germline CDR1 and CDR2: LNHDA and SQIVND (reference sequence). Amplification used 60 Vbeta primers and 13 Jbeta primers. Profiled with immunoSEQ multiplex PCR; TCRdb holds only in-frame clones, not every one. The repertoire holds 90,000 to 120,000 clones, with 82% as singletons. The sequence was obtained from a man aged 25-45 years in good health and CMV-seropositive. This chain joins TRBV19 and TRBJ1-2; TRBD1 is a possible D gene (5 bases). Sequencing was carried out using PBMCs. CDR3 coding DNA: TGTGCCGGGGGAGGAGGATATGGCTACACCTTC. Protein sequence: CAGGGGYGYTF.